The 28 T cell receptor beta chains below come from one sample, sequenced in a study of blood T cell repertoires in COVID-19. Produced via immunoSEQ multiplex PCR; TCRdb's table is partial and in-frame only. The sample has 45,000 to 65,000 clones; about three quarters are singletons. The source material was peripheral blood. The origin of the receptors is a man between 65 and 80 years old with active or convalescent COVID-19.

The rearrangement joins TRBV18 to TRBJ1-3; no clear D. V was shortened by 2 bases and J by 0 bases, with 11 bases between the two germline ends. Germline assignment: CDR1 KGHSH and CDR2 LQKENI. The CDR3 sequence is 16 residues long. Here the CDR3 reads CASSPSDGSSGNTIYF. CDR3 DNA: TGTGCCAGCTCACCATCGGACGGGAGCTCTGGAAACACCATATATTTT.

This chain uses TRBV5-1 with TRBJ2-1; tentative D call: TRBD2 (5 bases). With 3 bases removed from V and 3 bases from J, the gap between germline ends came to 16 bases. The V gene's germline CDR1 is SGHRS and CDR2 YFSETQ. This CDR3 contains 16 residues. CDR3 DNA: TGCGCCAGCAGCTCGGACGGGAACTACTTCTACAATGAGCAGTTCTTC. As protein: CASSSDGNYFYNEQFF.

This clone was detected only a few times. The chain employs TRBV19 and TRBJ1-1; 8 bases agree with TRBD1. The junction had 4 bases not matched to a gene; V was cut back by 3 bases and J by 7 bases. Germline assignment: CDR1 LNHDA and CDR2 SQIVND (reference sequence). This CDR3 spans 13 amino acids. The CDR3 here is CASSIGQGGEAFF. CDR3 coding DNA: TGTGCCAGTAGTATTGGACAGGGAGGTGAAGCTTTCTTT.

The rearrangement uses TRBV7-9 and TRBJ1-5; 7 bases match TRBD1. V dropped 6 bases and J dropped 7; count of bases not matched to a gene: 9. There are 14 residues in the CDR3. In germline, CDR1 is SEHNR, CDR2 FQNEAQ (reference sequence). CDR3 coding DNA: TGTGCCAGCAGTTGGGAAGGGGGCGGCCAGCCCCAGCATTTT. It is translated as CASSWEGGGQPQHF. The full variable domain, its missing parts supplied by reference TRBV7-9 and TRBJ1-5, is DTGVSQNPRHKITKRGQNVTFRCDPISEHNRLYWYRQTLGQGPEFLTYFQNEAQLEKSRLLSDRFSAERPKGSFSTLEIQRTEQGDSAMYLCASSWEGGGQPQHFGDGTRLSIL.

The gene calls are TRBV29-1 and TRBJ2-2; 7 bases are shared with TRBD2. The ends lost 4 bases at V and 4 bases at J; junction bases unmatched: 3. From germline, CDR1 is SQVTM and CDR2 ANQGSEA. The CDR3 extends over 13 amino acids. The CDR3 DNA reads as TGCAGCGTTGGGGTAGCGGGCACCGGGGAGCTGTTTTTT. Amino acids: CSVGVAGTGELFF.

The rearrangement joins TRBV18 to TRBJ2-5; possible D gene TRBD2, 5 bases. V was cut by 3 bases and J by 3 bases, with 11 bases left in between. Per the germline V gene, CDR1 is KGHSH and CDR2 is LQKENI. CDR3 length: 14 amino acids. Here the CDR3 reads CASSPLGVEETQYF. CDR3 sequence (DNA): TGTGCCAGCTCACCCCTCGGGGTAGAAGAGACCCAGTACTTC.

The V call is TRBV24-1, the J call TRBJ2-1, with 9 bases that match TRBD2. The CDR3 covers 17 residues. In germline, CDR1 is KGHDR, CDR2 SFDVKD. With V trimmed by 2 bases and J by 7 bases, 11 bases remained unmatched. CDR3 amino acids: CATSDSRSGSFKNEQFF. CDR3 in DNA: TGTGCCACCAGTGATTCCCGTAGCGGGAGCTTTAAGAATGAGCAGTTCTTC.

V usage is TRBV19 and J usage is TRBJ2-1, with D tentatively TRBD2 (9 bases). The CDR3 sequence is 17 residues long. Germline values: CDR1 LNHDA, CDR2 SQIVND (reference sequence). The V and J ends lost 4 bases and 1 base respectively, with 17 bases between them. The CDR3 DNA reads as TGTGCCAGTAGTACTCAGGGGGCGGGAGGGTCCTACAATGAGCAGTTCTTC. It specifies CASSTQGAGGSYNEQFF.

The chain employs TRBV28 and TRBJ2-1; 7 bases fit TRBD2. With 5 bases clipped from V and 2 bases from J, the junction kept 6 bases outside the gene matches. The CDR3 extends over 15 amino acids. Germline lookup yields CDR1 MDHEN and CDR2 SYDVKM. Here the CDR3 DNA reads TGTGCCAGCAGTCCAGCGGGGAAGACCTACAATGAGCAGTTCTTC. Amino acid sequence: CASSPAGKTYNEQFF.

This sequence joins TRBV24-1 and TRBJ2-1, with D possibly matching TRBD1 (6 bases). CDR1 and CDR2 (germline): KGHDR, SFDVKD. The CDR3 runs to 15 residues. With 3 bases removed from V and 6 bases from J, the gap between germline ends came to 14 bases. The CDR3, as DNA: TGTGCCACCAGTGATCGCAGGGGAGTAGGCAATGAGCAGTTCTTC. Encoded protein: CATSDRRGVGNEQFF.

This clone was picked up many times. The gene calls are TRBV6-5 and TRBJ1-1, with D hard to call. The CDR3 has 13 amino acids. Trimming stripped 2 bases from V and 6 bases from J, with 10 bases between. Germline V gene lookup returns CDR1 MNHEY and CDR2 SVGAGI. This CDR3 is CASSYREESEAFF. The CDR3 DNA reads TGTGCCAGCAGTTACAGGGAGGAGTCTGAAGCTTTCTTT.

This clone was seen only a few times. This sequence joins TRBV5-1 and TRBJ2-2, with a tentative D call TRBD1 (5 bases). The CDR3 has 16 amino acids. Trimming removed 1 base from V and 0 bases from J, with 10 bases in between. Looked up from germline, CDR1 is SGHRS and CDR2 is YFSETQ. CDR3 sequence (DNA): TGCGCCAGCAGCTTGAACGTGGGGCCGAACACCGGGGAGCTGTTTTTT. Translation gives CASSLNVGPNTGELFF.

The chain joins TRBV27 to TRBJ1-6, with 11 bases lining up with TRBD1. The CDR3 has 14 amino acids. Germline loops: CDR1 MNHEY, CDR2 SMNVEV (reference sequence). J gave up 7 bases and V 8 bases, and 4 bases lay outside the gene matches. Here the CDR3 reads CASRDRGKNSPLHF. The DNA for the CDR3 is TGTGCCAGCCGGGACAGGGGGAAGAATTCACCCCTCCACTTT.

There are a few counts of this clone. The rearrangement uses TRBV7-3 and TRBJ2-1; D is perhaps TRBD2 (6 bases). Germline lookup yields CDR1 SGHTA and CDR2 FQGTGA. The CDR3 totals 18 residues. Trimming shortened V by 1 base and J by 1 base, and 17 bases separated the two germline ends. The CDR3 sequence: CASSLNEYGGTSYNEQFF. For the CDR3, the DNA is TGTGCCAGCAGCTTAAATGAGTATGGGGGGACTTCCTACAATGAGCAGTTCTTC.

The V gene is TRBV12-3 or TRBV12-4, the J gene TRBJ2-7, with D possibly matching TRBD2 (6 bases). The CDR3 runs 13 residues. V shed 3 bases and J shed 7 bases, with 13 bases lying between them. The CDR3 nucleotides read TGTGCCAGCAGTTTCGGCCCCAGCGGGGAGCAGTACTTC. Protein sequence: CASSFGPSGEQYF.

Regarding this clone: The sample carries other DNA sequences with the same CDR3. The chain links TRBV6-5 to TRBJ1-3; possible D gene TRBD1, 6 bases. V was clipped by 5 bases and J by 0 bases, with 8 bases between them. Germline values: CDR1 MNHEY, CDR2 SVGAGI. The length of the CDR3 is 14 residues. The CDR3 nucleotides read TGTGCCAGCAGTCAGGGGCTCTCTGGAAACACCATATATTTT. It yields the protein CASSQGLSGNTIYF.

Concerning this clone: One end of the junction does not line up with germline, which may come from a read error. The chain couples TRBV7-7 to TRBJ2-2; tentatively, D is TRBD2 (6 bases). This CDR3 contains 16 residues. Germline CDR1 reads SSHAT; CDR2 reads FNYEAQ (reference sequence). CDR3 nucleotides: TGTGCTAGCAGTGAGTACGGGGGAGCGAACACCGGGGAGCTGTTTTTT. Translation: CASSEYGGANTGELFF.

The rearrangement links TRBV10-3 to TRBJ1-4; 8 bases line up with TRBD1. The CDR3 extends over 13 amino acids. V shed 4 bases, J shed 7 bases, and the junction held 2 bases outside the gene matches. Germline CDR1 and CDR2: ENHRY and SYGVKD. The CDR3 here is CAISGTGSEKLFF. Here the CDR3 DNA reads TGTGCCATCAGTGGGACAGGGAGTGAAAAACTGTTTTTT.

The V call is TRBV6-6, the J call TRBJ1-1; 8 bases are shared with TRBD1. The CDR3 consists of 17 residues. Germline V gene lookup returns CDR1 MNHNY and CDR2 SVGAGI (reference sequence). The ends lost 5 bases at V and 4 bases at J; junction bases unmatched: 15. Here the CDR3 reads CASSQISWDRWRTEAFF. CDR3 sequence (DNA): TGTGCCAGCAGTCAAATAAGCTGGGACAGGTGGCGCACTGAAGCTTTCTTT.

This clone was recorded a few times. The gene calls are TRBV5-1 and TRBJ1-2; 7 bases map to TRBD1. The CDR3 consists of 12 residues. The germline CDR1 and CDR2 sequences are SGHRS and YFSETQ. Trimming cost V 4 bases and J 6 bases; bases outside gene matches: 3. The CDR3 DNA follows: TGCGCCAGCAGCCCGACAGGGAATGGCTACACCTTC. As protein: CASSPTGNGYTF. The full variable domain, its missing parts supplied by reference TRBV5-1 and TRBJ1-2, is KAGVTQTPRYLIKTRGQQVTLSCSPISGHRSVSWYQQTPGQGLQFLFEYFSETQRNKGNFPGRFSGRQFSNSRSEMNVSTLELGDSALYLCASSPTGNGYTFGSGTRLTVV.

The chain combines TRBV4-2 with TRBJ2-7; TRBD1 matches 7 bases. Trimming at V came to 5 bases and at J to 0 bases, leaving 4 bases not matched to a gene. This CDR3 is 14 amino acids long. Germline V gives CDR1 LGHNA, CDR2 YNFKEQ. CDR3 residues: CASSYDRASYEQYF. CDR3 coding DNA: TGTGCCAGCAGCTATGACAGGGCCTCCTACGAGCAGTACTTC.

The chain joins TRBV19 to TRBJ1-1; no clear D gene. The CDR3 is 16 residues long. V was pared by 6 bases and J by 2 bases, with 19 bases between. CDR1 is LNHDA and CDR2 is SQIVND in the germline V gene (reference sequence). The CDR3 here is CASSFNPGGSNTEAFF. The CDR3 region has the DNA TGTGCCAGTAGCTTCAACCCTGGAGGGAGTAACACTGAAGCTTTCTTT. The full variable domain, with the rest looked up from reference TRBV19 and TRBJ1-1, is DGGITQSPKYLFRKEGQNVTLSCEQNLNHDAMYWYRQDPGQGLRLIYYSQIVNDFQKGDIAEGYSVSREKKESFPLTVTSAQKNPTAFYLCASSFNPGGSNTEAFFGQGTRLTVV.

V usage is TRBV28 and J usage is TRBJ2-4, with 9 bases matching TRBD1. CDR1 is MDHEN, CDR2 SYDVKM, per germline. Trimming removed 5 bases from V and 6 bases from J; junction bases left unmatched: 8. This CDR3 has 15 amino acids. CDR3 residues: CASSPTGTGRNIQYF. As DNA, the CDR3 is TGTGCCAGCAGTCCCACCGGGACAGGGAGAAACATTCAGTACTTC.

V is TRBV19 and J is TRBJ2-3, with unresolved D. The V end was cut by 6 bases, the J end by 0 bases, with 7 bases between. This CDR3 spans 13 amino acids. Germline V gene data show CDR1 as LNHDA and CDR2 as SQIVND (reference sequence). For the CDR3, the DNA is TGTGCCAGTAGCAGTCCCAGCACAGATACGCAGTATTTT. It specifies CASSSPSTDTQYF.

The chain joins TRBV27 to TRBJ2-1; 13 nucleotides agree with TRBD2. The CDR3 contains 15 residues. V was clipped by 5 bases and J by 6 bases; unmatched bases: 4. Looked up from germline, CDR1 is MNHEY and CDR2 is SMNVEV (reference sequence). CDR3 amino acids: CASSRTSGRSNEQFF. CDR3 nucleotides: TGTGCCAGCAGTCGGACTAGCGGGAGAAGCAATGAGCAGTTCTTC.

The chain combines TRBV12-3 or TRBV12-4 with TRBJ1-1; TRBD1 aligns across 7 bases. With V trimmed by 6 bases and J by 4 bases, 5 bases remained unmatched. The CDR3 is 13 amino acids. Here the CDR3 reads CASSLDRVTEAFF. The CDR3 DNA sequence: TGTGCCAGCAGCCTTGACAGGGTCACTGAAGCTTTCTTT.

This chain joins TRBV13 and TRBJ1-1, with 7 bases identical to TRBD1. Germline loops: CDR1 PRHDT, CDR2 FYEKMQ (reference sequence). The CDR3 sequence is 15 residues long. Unmatched junction bases numbered 7, after V lost 4 bases and J lost 2 bases. The CDR3, as DNA: TGTGCCAGCAGCTCGATCCGGGACAGAAACACTGAAGCTTTCTTT. It translates to CASSSIRDRNTEAFF. The full variable domain, rest sourced from reference TRBV13 and TRBJ1-1, is AAGVIQSPRHLIKEKRETATLKCYPIPRHDTVYWYQQGPGQDPQFLISFYEKMQSDKGSIPDRFSAQQFSDYHSELNMSSLELGDSALYFCASSSIRDRNTEAFFGQGTRLTVV.

The chain uses TRBV19 and TRBJ2-2; a possible D gene is TRBD1 (6 bases). The CDR3 extends over 14 amino acids. Germline CDR1 LNHDA, CDR2 SQIVND (reference sequence). V lost 4 bases and J 4 bases, leaving 10 bases between the germline ends. The DNA of the CDR3 is TGTGCCAGTAGTAGGACAGCACCCACCGGGGAGCTGTTTTTT. Amino acid sequence: CASSRTAPTGELFF.